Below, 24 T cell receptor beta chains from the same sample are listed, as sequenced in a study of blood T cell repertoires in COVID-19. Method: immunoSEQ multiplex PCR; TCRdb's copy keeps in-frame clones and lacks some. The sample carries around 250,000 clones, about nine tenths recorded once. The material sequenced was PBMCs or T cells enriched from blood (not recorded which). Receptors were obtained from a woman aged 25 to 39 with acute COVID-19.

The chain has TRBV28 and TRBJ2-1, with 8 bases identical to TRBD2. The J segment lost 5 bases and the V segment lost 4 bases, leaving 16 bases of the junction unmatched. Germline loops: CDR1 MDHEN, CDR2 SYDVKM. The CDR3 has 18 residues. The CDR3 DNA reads TGTGCCAGCAGTTCCCAACCAGCGGGAGTGATTTATGACAATGAGCAGTTCTTC. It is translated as CASSSQPAGVIYDNEQFF.

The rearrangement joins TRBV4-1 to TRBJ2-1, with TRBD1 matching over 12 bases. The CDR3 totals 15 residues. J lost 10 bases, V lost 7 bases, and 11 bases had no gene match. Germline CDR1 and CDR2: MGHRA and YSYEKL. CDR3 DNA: TGCGCCAGCACCCAGTCCGGGACAGGGGGCAAGGAGCAGTTCTTC. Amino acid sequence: CASTQSGTGGKEQFF.

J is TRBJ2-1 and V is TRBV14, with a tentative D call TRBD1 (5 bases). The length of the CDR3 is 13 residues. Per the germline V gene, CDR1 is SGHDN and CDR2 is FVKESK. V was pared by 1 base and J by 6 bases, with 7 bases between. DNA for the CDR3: TGTGCCAGCAGCCAAGGGACATCCAATGAGCAGTTCTTC. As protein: CASSQGTSNEQFF.

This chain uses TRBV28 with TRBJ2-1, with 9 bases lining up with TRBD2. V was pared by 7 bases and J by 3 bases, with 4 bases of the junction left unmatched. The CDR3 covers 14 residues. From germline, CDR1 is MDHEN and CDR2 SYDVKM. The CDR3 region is CASNLAGIYNEQFF. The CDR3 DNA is TGTGCCAGCAATCTAGCGGGAATCTACAATGAGCAGTTCTTC.

The chain's CDR3 is CAWSGPGYVYEQYF. The DNA for the CDR3 is TGTGCCTGGAGTGGTCCGGGATATGTCTACGAGCAGTACTTC. This sequence joins TRBV30 and TRBJ2-7, with D maybe TRBD2 (5 bases). Between the trimmed V and J ends, which lost 1 base and 3 bases, there was a span of 13 bases. This CDR3 comprises 14 residues. Germline lookup yields CDR1 GTSNPN and CDR2 SVGIG (reference sequence).

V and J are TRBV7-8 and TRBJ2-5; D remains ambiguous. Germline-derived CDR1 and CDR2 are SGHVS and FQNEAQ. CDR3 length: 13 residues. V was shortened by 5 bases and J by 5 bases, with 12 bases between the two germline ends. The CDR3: CASSRQQWETQYF. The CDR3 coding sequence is TGTGCCAGCAGCCGTCAACAGTGGGAGACCCAGTACTTC.

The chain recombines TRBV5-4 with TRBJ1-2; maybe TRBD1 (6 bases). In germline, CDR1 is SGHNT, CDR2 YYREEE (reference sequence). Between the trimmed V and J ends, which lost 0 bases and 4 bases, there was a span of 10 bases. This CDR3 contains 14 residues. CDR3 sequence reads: CASSLEQGGYGYTF. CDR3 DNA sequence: TGTGCCAGCAGCTTGGAACAGGGTGGCTATGGCTACACCTTC.

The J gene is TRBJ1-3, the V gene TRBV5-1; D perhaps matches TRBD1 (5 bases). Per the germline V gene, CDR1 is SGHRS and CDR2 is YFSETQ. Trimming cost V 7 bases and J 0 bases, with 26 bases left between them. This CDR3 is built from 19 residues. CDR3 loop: CASVERDGTPLSSGNTIYF. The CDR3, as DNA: TGCGCCAGCGTTGAGCGGGACGGAACCCCACTCAGCTCTGGAAACACCATATATTTT.

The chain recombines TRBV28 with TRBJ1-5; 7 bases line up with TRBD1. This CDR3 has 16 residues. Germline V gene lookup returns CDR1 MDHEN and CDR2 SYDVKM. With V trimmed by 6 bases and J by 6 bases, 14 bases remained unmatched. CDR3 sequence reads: CASRPISGGAGQPQHF. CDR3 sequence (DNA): TGTGCCAGCAGACCTATTTCAGGGGGTGCAGGTCAGCCCCAGCATTTT.

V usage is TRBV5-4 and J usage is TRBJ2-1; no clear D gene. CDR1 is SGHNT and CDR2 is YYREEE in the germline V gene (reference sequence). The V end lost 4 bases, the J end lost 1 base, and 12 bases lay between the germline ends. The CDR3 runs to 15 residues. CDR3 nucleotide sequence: TGTGCCAGCAGCACGCCACTCCCTTCCTACAATGAGCAGTTCTTC. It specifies CASSTPLPSYNEQFF.

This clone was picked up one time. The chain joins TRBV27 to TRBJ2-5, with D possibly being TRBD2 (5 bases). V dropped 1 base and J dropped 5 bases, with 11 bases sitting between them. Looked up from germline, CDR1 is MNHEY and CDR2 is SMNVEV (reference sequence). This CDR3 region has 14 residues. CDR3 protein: CASSLWGVSETQYF. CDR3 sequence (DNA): TGTGCCAGCAGTTTATGGGGAGTCTCTGAGACCCAGTACTTC.

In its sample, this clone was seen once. CDR3 sequence reads: CASSYRVGETQYF. DNA of the CDR3: TGTGCCAGCAGTTACAGGGTTGGGGAGACCCAGTACTTC. The genes are TRBV28 and TRBJ2-5, with D tentatively TRBD1 (6 bases). The V and J ends lost 4 bases and 5 bases respectively, with 11 bases between them. The CDR3 loop spans 13 amino acids. Germline V CDR1 and CDR2: MDHEN, SYDVKM. Combining the CDR3 with reference TRBV28 and TRBJ2-5 gives the whole variable domain DVKVTQSSRYLVKRTGEKVFLECVQDMDHENMFWYRQDPGLGLRLIYFSYDVKMKEKGDIPEGYSVSREKKERFSLILESASTNQTSMYLCASSYRVGETQYFGPGTRLLVL.

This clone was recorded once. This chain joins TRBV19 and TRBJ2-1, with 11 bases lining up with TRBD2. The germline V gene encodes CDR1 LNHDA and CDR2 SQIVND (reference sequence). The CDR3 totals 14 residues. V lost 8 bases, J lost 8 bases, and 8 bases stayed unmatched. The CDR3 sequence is CASGLAGGRDEQFF. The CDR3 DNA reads TGTGCCAGTGGCTTAGCGGGAGGGCGGGATGAGCAGTTCTTC.

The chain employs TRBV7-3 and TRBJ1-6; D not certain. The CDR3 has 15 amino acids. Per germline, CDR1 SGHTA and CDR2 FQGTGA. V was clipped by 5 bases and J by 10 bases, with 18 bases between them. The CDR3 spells CASSAWEAWGSPLHF. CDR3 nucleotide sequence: TGTGCCAGCAGCGCATGGGAGGCGTGGGGATCACCCCTCCACTTT.

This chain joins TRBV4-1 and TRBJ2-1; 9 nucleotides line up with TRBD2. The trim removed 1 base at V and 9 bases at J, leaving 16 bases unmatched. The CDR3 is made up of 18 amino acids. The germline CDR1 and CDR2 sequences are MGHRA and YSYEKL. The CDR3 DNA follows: TGCGCCAGCAGCCAAGTGATCGTGGGGGGACTAGCTTCTGGTGAGCAGTTCTTC. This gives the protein CASSQVIVGGLASGEQFF.

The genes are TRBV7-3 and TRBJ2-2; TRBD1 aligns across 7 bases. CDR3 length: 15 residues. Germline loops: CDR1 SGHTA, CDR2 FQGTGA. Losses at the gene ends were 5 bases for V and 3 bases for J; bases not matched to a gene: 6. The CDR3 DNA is TGTGCCAGCAGCCTAAGGGGGACAGACACCGGGGAGCTGTTTTTT. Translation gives CASSLRGTDTGELFF.

CDR3 in DNA: TGCACCAGCAGCCAAGGCGGGGTAAAAGAGACCCAGTACTTC. As protein: CTSSQGGVKETQYF. This chain links TRBV1 with TRBJ2-5; the D segment call TRBD2 is taken from the table without a DNA check. TRBV1 is marked as a pseudogene. The CDR3 contains 14 residues.

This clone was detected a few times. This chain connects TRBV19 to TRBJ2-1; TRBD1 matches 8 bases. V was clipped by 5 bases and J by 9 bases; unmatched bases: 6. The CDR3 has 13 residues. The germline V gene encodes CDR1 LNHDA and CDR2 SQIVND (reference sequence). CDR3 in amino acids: CASSPGQGIEQFF. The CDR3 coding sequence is TGTGCCAGTAGTCCAGGACAGGGAATTGAGCAGTTCTTC. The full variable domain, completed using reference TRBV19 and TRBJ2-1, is DGGITQSPKYLFRKEGQNVTLSCEQNLNHDAMYWYRQDPGQGLRLIYYSQIVNDFQKGDIAEGYSVSREKKESFPLTVTSAQKNPTAFYLCASSPGQGIEQFFGPGTRLTVL.

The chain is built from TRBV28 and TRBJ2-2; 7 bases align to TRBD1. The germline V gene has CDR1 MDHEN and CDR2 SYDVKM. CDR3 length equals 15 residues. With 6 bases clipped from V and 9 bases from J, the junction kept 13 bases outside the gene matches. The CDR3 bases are TGTGCCAGCAGCCGCAGGGGGAACCTTCGCCGGGAGCTGTTTTTT. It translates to CASSRRGNLRRELFF.

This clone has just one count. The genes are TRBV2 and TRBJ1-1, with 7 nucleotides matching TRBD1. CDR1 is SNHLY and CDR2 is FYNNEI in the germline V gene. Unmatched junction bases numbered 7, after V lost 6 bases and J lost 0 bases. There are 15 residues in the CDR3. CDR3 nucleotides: TGTGCCAGCAGAAAAGAGACAGGGATGAACACTGAAGCTTTCTTT. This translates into CASRKETGMNTEAFF.

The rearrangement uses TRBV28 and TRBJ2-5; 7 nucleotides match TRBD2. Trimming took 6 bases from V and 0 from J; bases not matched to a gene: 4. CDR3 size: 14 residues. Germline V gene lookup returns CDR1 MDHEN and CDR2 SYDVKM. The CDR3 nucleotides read TGTGCCAGCAGGGCAGGACTAGACCAAGAGACCCAGTACTTC. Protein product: CASRAGLDQETQYF.

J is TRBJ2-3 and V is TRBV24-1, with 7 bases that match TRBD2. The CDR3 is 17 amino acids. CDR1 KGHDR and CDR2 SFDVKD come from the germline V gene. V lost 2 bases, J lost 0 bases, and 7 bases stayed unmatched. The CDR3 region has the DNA TGTGCCACCAGTGATTCGATAGCGGGTGGTAGCACAGATACGCAGTATTTT. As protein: CATSDSIAGGSTDTQYF.

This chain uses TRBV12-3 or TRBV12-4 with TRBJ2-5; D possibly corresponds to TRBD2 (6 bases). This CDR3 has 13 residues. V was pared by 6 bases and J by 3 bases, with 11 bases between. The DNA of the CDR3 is TGTGCCAGCAGCCCTACGGGAGAAGAGACCCAGTACTTC. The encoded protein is CASSPTGEETQYF.

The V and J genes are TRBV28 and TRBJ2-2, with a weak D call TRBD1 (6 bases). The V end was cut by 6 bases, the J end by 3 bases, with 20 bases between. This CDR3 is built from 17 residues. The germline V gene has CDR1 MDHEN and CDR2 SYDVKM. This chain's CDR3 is CASSSFGGRLDTGELFF. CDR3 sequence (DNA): TGTGCCAGCAGCTCGTTTGGGGGCCGCTTGGACACCGGGGAGCTGTTTTTT.